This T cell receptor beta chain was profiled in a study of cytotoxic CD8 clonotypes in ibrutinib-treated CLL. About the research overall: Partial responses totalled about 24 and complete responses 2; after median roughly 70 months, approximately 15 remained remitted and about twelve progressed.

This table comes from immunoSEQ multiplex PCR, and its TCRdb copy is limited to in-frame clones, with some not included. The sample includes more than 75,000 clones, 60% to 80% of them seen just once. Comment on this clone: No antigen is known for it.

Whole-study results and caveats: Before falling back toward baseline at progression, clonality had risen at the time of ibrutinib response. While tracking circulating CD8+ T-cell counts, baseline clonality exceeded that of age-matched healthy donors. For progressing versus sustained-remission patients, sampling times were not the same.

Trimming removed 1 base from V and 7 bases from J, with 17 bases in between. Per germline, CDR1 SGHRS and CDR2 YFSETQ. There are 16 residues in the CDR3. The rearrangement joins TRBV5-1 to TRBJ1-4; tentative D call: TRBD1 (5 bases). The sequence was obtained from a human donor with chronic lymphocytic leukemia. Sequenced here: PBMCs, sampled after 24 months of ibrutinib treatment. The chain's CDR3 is CASSLIPGTAIEKLFF. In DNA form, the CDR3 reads TGCGCCAGCAGCTTGATCCCCGGGACGGCGATTGAAAAACTGTTTTTT. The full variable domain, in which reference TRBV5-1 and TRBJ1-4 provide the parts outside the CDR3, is KAGVTQTPRYLIKTRGQQVTLSCSPISGHRSVSWYQQTPGQGLQFLFEYFSETQRNKGNFPGRFSGRQFSNSRSEMNVSTLELGDSALYLCASSLIPGTAIEKLFFGSGTQLSVL.